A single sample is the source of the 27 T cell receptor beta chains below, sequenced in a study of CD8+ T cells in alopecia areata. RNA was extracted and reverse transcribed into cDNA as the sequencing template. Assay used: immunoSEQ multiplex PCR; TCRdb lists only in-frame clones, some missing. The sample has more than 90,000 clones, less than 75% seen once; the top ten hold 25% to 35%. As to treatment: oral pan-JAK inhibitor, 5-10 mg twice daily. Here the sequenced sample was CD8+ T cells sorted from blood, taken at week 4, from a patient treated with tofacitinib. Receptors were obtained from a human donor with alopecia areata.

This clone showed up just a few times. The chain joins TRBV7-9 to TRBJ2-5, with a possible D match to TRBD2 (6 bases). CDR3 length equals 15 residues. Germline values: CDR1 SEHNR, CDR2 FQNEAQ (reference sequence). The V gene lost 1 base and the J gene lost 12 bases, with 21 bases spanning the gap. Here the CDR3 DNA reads TGTGCCAGCAGCTTAGAGATAGACGCCGGGACTGCAAAGTACTTC. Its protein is CASSLEIDAGTAKYF.

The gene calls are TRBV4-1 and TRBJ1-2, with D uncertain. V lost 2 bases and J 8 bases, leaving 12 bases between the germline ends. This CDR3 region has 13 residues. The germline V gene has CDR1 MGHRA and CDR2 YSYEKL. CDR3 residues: CASSQIKGYGYTF. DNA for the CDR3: TGCGCCAGCAGCCAAATCAAGGGATACGGCTACACCTTC.

This CDR3 is CASRGGSGYGYTF. CDR3 nucleotide sequence: TGTGCCAGCAGGGGCGGTTCGGGATATGGCTACACCTTC. The chain carries TRBV5-6 and TRBJ1-2; no reliable D call. CDR1 is SGHDT and CDR2 is YYEEEE in the germline V gene. With 5 bases removed from V and 5 bases from J, the gap between germline ends came to 13 bases. The CDR3 is made up of 13 amino acids.

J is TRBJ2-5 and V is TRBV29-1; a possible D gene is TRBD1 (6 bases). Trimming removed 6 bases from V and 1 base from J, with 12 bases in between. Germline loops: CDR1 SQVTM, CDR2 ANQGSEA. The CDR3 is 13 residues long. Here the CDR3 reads CSVPRGPQETQYF. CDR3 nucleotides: TGCAGCGTACCCAGGGGCCCCCAAGAGACCCAGTACTTC.

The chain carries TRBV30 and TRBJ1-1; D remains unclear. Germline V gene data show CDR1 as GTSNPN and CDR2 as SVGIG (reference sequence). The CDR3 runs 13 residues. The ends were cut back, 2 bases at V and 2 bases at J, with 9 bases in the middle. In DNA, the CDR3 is TGTGCCTGGAGTTTCGCTCTAAACACTGAAGCTTTCTTT. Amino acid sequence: CAWSFALNTEAFF.

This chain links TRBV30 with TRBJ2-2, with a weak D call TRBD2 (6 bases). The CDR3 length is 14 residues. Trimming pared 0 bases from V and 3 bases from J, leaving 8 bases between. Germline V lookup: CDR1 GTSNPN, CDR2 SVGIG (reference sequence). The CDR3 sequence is CAWSVREDTGELFF. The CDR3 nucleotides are TGTGCCTGGAGTGTTAGGGAGGACACCGGGGAGCTGTTTTTT.

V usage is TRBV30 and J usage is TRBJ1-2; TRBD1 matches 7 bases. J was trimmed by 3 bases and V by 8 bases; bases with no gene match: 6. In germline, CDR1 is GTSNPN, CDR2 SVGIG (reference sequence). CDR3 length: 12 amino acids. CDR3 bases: TGTGCCCGACAGGGACTGGACTATGGCTACACCTTC. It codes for CARQGLDYGYTF.

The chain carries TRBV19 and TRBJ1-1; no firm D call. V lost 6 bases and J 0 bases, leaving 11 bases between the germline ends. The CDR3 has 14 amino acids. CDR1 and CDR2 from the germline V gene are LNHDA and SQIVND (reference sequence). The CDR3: CASSVLGMNTEAFF. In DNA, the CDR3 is TGTGCCAGTAGCGTCTTGGGCATGAACACTGAAGCTTTCTTT.

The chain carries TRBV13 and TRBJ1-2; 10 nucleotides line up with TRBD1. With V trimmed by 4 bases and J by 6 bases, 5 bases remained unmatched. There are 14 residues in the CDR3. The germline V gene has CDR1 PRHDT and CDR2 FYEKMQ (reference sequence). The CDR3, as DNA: TGTGCCAGCAGCTACCCGACAGGGGGCGATGGCTACACCTTC. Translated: CASSYPTGGDGYTF.

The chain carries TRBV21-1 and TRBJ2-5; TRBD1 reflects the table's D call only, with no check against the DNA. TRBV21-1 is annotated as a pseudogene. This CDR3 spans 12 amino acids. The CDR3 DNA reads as TGTGCCAGCAGGGACAATGAAGAGACCCAGTACTTC. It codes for CASRDNEETQYF.

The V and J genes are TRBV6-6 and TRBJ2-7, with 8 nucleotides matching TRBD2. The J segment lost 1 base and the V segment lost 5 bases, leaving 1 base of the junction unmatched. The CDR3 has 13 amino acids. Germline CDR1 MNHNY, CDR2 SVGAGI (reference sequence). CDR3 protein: CASSPGGSYEQYF. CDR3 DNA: TGTGCCAGCAGTCCGGGGGGGTCCTACGAGCAGTACTTC.

The CDR3 DNA reads TGTGCCAGCAGGGAGACAGGGATCTCCTATGGCTACACCTTC. Translation: CASRETGISYGYTF. The gene calls are TRBV7-9 and TRBJ1-2; 7 bases fit TRBD1. The CDR3 covers 14 residues. Losses at the gene ends were 6 bases for V and 4 bases for J; bases not matched to a gene: 8. Per germline, CDR1 SEHNR and CDR2 FQNEAQ (reference sequence).

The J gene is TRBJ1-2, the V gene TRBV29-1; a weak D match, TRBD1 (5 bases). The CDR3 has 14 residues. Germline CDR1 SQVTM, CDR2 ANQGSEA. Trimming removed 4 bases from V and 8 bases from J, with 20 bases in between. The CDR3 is CSVGPPQGGEGYTF. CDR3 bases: TGCAGCGTTGGCCCACCCCAGGGAGGGGAAGGCTACACCTTC. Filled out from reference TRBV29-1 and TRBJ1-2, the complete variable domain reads SAVISQKPSRDICQRGTSLTIQCQVDSQVTMMFWYRQQPGQSLTLIATANQGSEATYESGFVIDKFPISRPNLTFSTLTVSNMSPEDSSIYLCSVGPPQGGEGYTFGSGTRLTVV.

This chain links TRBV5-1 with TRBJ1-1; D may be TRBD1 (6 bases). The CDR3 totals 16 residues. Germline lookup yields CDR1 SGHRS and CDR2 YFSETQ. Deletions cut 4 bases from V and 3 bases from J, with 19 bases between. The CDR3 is CASSQTGFAVDTEAFF. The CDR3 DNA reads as TGCGCCAGCAGCCAAACAGGGTTTGCGGTCGACACTGAAGCTTTCTTT.

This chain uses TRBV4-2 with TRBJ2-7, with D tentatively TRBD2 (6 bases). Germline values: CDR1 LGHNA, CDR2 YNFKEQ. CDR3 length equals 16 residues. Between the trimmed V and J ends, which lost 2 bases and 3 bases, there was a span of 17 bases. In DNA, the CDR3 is TGTGCCAGCAGCCAATCCAAACGTGGGGGGAACTACGAGCAGTACTTC. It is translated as CASSQSKRGGNYEQYF.

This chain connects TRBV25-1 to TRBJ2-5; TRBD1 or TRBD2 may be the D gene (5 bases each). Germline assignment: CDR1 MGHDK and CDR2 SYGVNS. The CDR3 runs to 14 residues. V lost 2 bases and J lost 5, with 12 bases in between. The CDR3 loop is CASSEVGGRETQYF. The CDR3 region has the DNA TGTGCCAGCAGTGAAGTTGGGGGAAGGGAGACCCAGTACTTC.

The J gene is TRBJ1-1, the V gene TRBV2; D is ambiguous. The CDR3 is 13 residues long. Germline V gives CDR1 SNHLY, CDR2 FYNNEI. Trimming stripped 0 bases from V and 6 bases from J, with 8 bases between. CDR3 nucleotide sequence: TGTGCCAGCAGTGAAGCGCTTCGACCTGAAGCTTTCTTT. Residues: CASSEALRPEAFF. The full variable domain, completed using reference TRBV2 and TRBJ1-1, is EPEVTQTPSHQVTQMGQEVILRCVPISNHLYFYWYRQILGQKVEFLVSFYNNEISEKSEIFDDQFSVERPDGSNFTLKIRSTKLEDSAMYFCASSEALRPEAFFGQGTRLTVV.

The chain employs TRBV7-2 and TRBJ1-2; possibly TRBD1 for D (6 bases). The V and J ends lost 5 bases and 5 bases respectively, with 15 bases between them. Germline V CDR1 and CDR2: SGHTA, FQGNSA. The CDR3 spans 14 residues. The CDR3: CASSPWEQGYGYTF. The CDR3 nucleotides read TGTGCCAGCAGCCCATGGGAACAGGGTTATGGCTACACCTTC.

The CDR3 nucleotides are TGTGCCAGCAGCGACGCTAGCGGGGGGCCGGGCACCGGGGAGCTGTTTTTT. Translation gives CASSDASGGPGTGELFF. The chain couples TRBV7-9 to TRBJ2-2, with 11 bases aligning to TRBD2. Trimming cost V 5 bases and J 4 bases; bases outside gene matches: 9. The CDR3 spans 17 residues. CDR1 and CDR2 (germline): SEHNR, FQNEAQ (reference sequence).

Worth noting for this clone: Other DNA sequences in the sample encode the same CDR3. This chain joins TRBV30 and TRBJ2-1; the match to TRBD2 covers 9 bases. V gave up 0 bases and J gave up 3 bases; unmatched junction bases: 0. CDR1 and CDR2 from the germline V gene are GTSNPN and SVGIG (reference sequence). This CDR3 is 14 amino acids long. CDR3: CAWSVTSGYNEQFF. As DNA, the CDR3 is TGTGCCTGGAGTGTGACTAGCGGCTACAATGAGCAGTTCTTC.

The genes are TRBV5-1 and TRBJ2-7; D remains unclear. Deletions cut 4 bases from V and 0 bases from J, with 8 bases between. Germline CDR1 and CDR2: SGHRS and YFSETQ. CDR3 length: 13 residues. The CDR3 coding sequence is TGCGCCAGCAGCCCGGACGGCTCCTACGAGCAGTACTTC. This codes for CASSPDGSYEQYF. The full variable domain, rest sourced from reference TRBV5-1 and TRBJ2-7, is KAGVTQTPRYLIKTRGQQVTLSCSPISGHRSVSWYQQTPGQGLQFLFEYFSETQRNKGNFPGRFSGRQFSNSRSEMNVSTLELGDSALYLCASSPDGSYEQYFGPGTRLTVT.

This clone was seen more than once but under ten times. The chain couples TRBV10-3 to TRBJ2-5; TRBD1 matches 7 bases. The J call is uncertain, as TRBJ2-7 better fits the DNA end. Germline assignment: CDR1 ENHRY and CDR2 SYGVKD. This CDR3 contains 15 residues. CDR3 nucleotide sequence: TGTGCCACGGGGTTGGACAGGAGCCCCTCCTACGAGCAGTACTTC. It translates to CATGLDRSPSYEQYF.

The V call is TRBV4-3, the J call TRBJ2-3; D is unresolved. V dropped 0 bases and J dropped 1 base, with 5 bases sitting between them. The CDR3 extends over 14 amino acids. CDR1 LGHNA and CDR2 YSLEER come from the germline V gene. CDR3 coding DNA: TGCGCCAGCAGCCAAGAGTGGGGCACAGATACGCAGTATTTT. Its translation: CASSQEWGTDTQYF.

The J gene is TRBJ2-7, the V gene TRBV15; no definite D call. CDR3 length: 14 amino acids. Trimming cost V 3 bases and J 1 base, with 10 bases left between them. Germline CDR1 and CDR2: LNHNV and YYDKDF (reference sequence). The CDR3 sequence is CATSSRDISYEQYF. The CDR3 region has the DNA TGTGCCACCAGCAGCCGAGACATTTCCTACGAGCAGTACTTC.

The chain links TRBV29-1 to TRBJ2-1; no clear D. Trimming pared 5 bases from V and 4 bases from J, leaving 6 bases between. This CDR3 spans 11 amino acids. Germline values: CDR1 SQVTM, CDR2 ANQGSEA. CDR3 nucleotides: TGCAGCGTTCAATATTACAATGAGCAGTTCTTC. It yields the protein CSVQYYNEQFF.

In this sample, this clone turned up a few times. CDR3 sequence (DNA): TGTGCCAGCAGCTCCAACCCGAACACTGAAGCTTTCTTT. This translates into CASSSNPNTEAFF. The chain combines TRBV7-9 with TRBJ1-1; no reliable D call. CDR1 and CDR2 from the germline V gene are SEHNR and FQNEAQ (reference sequence). The length of the CDR3 is 13 residues. Trimming left V 4 bases short and J 1 base short, with 7 bases between.

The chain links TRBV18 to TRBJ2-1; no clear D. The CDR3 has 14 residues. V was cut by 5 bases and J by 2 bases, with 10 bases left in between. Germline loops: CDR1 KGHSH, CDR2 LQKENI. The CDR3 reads CASSNPPAYNEQFF. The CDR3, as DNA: TGTGCCAGCTCAAACCCCCCGGCCTACAATGAGCAGTTCTTC.